What follows is one T cell receptor beta chain and its context. Its antigen is currently unknown. This entry is derived from a study of cytomegalovirus exposure and HLA in healthy donors. Notes on the study in general: The study carried out a later analysis of TCR beta sequences. It associated around 17,000 of them with specific HLA alleles at a false discovery rate of 0.05. A likely sequencing artifact accounted for one observed cluster of highly shared sequence variants.

Primers for the PCR totalled 60 Vbeta and 13 Jbeta. The data were produced by immunoSEQ multiplex PCR, yet TCRdb's version contains in-frame clones alone and is incomplete. The table records under 200,000 clones, around 80% of them present only once. The ends were cut back, 2 bases at V and 7 bases at J, with 8 bases in the middle. CDR3 length equals 11 residues. CDR1 is GTSNPN, CDR2 SVGIG, per germline (reference sequence). The sample was PBMCs. The sequence derives from a woman aged 40 to 50 in good health and CMV-seropositive. The chain combines TRBV30 with TRBJ1-1; D not resolved. CDR3 DNA sequence: TGTGCCTGGAGTACTATCGGTGAAGCTTTCTTT. Residues: CAWSTIGEAFF.